The 20 T cell receptor beta chains below come from one sample, sequenced in a study of cytomegalovirus exposure and HLA in healthy donors. A multiplex PCR was run with 60 Vbeta primers and 13 Jbeta primers. The table came from immunoSEQ multiplex PCR; TCRdb's copy has only in-frame clones and leaves some out. Among roughly 120,000 clones listed, around 78% were seen once. What was sequenced was PBMCs. The receptors were gathered from a man aged 35 to 55 in good health and CMV-seronegative.

This clone has more than one count but fewer than ten. This chain joins TRBV7-2 and TRBJ1-1; D call uncertain. The germline V and J ends were trimmed by 9 bases and 0 bases, with 11 bases remaining between them. CDR3 length equals 13 residues. Germline V CDR1 and CDR2: SGHTA, FQGNSA. Here the CDR3 reads CASKQPLNTEAFF. CDR3 DNA: TGTGCCAGTAAACAGCCGTTGAACACTGAAGCTTTCTTT. The whole variable domain, filled in from reference TRBV7-2 and TRBJ1-1, reads GAGVSQSPSNKVTEKGKDVELRCDPISGHTALYWYRQSLGQGLEFLIYFQGNSAPDKSGLPSDRFSAERTGGSVSTLTIQRTQQEDSAVYLCASKQPLNTEAFFGQGTRLTVV.

The chain joins TRBV7-2 to TRBJ2-7, with 8 bases identical to TRBD2. Germline V lookup: CDR1 SGHTA, CDR2 FQGNSA. This CDR3 is built from 14 residues. V lost 3 bases to trimming and J lost 4 bases; unmatched junction nucleotides: 5. CDR3 region: CASSLGSGGYEQYF. The CDR3 DNA follows: TGTGCCAGCAGCTTGGGCAGCGGGGGTTACGAGCAGTACTTC.

This sequence joins TRBV9 and TRBJ1-1; D perhaps matches TRBD1 (6 bases). Germline assignment: CDR1 SGDLS and CDR2 YYNGEE. The V end was cut by 0 bases, the J end by 9 bases, with 15 bases between. This CDR3 spans 14 amino acids. The DNA of the CDR3 is TGTGCCAGCAGCGTAGAGGGAAGAGGGGGAAAAGCTTTCTTT. This gives the protein CASSVEGRGGKAFF.

The rearrangement uses TRBV19 and TRBJ2-1, with 13 bases aligning to TRBD2. This CDR3 contains 15 residues. The germline CDR1 and CDR2 sequences are LNHDA and SQIVND (reference sequence). J was trimmed by 9 bases and V by 9 bases; bases with no gene match: 11. CDR3 sequence (DNA): TGTGCCAGCTCCTCGACTAGCGGGGGGTTCAGTGAGCAGTTCTTC. Translating gives CASSSTSGGFSEQFF.

This clone was detected only once. The chain uses TRBV4-3 and TRBJ1-5; TRBD1 matches at 7 bases. The J segment lost 2 bases and the V segment lost 8 bases, leaving 6 bases of the junction unmatched. This CDR3 contains 14 residues. CDR1 is LGHNA, CDR2 YSLEER, per germline. In DNA, the CDR3 is TGCGCCAGCGGACCCGGGACAGGCAATCAGCCCCAGCATTTT. This translates into CASGPGTGNQPQHF.

V gene TRBV9 combines with J gene TRBJ1-2; 8 bases line up with TRBD1. In germline, CDR1 is SGDLS, CDR2 YYNGEE. The CDR3 runs 15 residues. V was pared by 0 bases and J by 4 bases, with 5 bases of the junction left unmatched. CDR3 nucleotides: TGTGCCAGCAGCGTAGAAGGACAGGGACTCTATGGCTACACCTTC. It codes for CASSVEGQGLYGYTF.

The chain carries TRBV16 and TRBJ2-1; D uncertain. V lost 4 bases and J lost 0, with 13 bases in between. CDR3 length equals 16 residues. Germline V gene sequence: CDR1 KGHSY, CDR2 FQNENV. The CDR3 is CASSRSADNSYNEQFF. In nucleotides, the CDR3 is TGTGCCAGCAGCCGATCAGCTGATAACTCCTACAATGAGCAGTTCTTC. The whole variable domain, remainder taken from reference TRBV16 and TRBJ2-1, is GEEVAQTPKHLVRGEGQKAKLYCAPIKGHSYVFWYQQVLKNEFKFLISFQNENVFDETGMPKERFSAKCLPNSPCSLEIQATKLEDSAVYFCASSRSADNSYNEQFFGPGTRLTVL.

This clone has only a few counts. CDR3 sequence (DNA): TGTGCCAGCAGCTTAGAACAGGAGCACTACGAGCAGTACTTC. As protein: CASSLEQEHYEQYF. This chain uses TRBV7-9 with TRBJ2-7, with D tentatively TRBD1 (5 bases). CDR3 length: 14 amino acids. Germline CDR1 and CDR2: SEHNR and FQNEAQ (reference sequence). Trimming left V 1 base short and J 3 bases short, with 10 bases between.

This chain links TRBV19 with TRBJ2-1; TRBD1 aligns across 8 bases. Trimming cost V 7 bases and J 8 bases; bases outside gene matches: 7. This CDR3 region has 13 residues. CDR1 LNHDA and CDR2 SQIVND come from the germline V gene (reference sequence). The CDR3 DNA sequence: TGTGCCAGTAAAAGGGACAGGAGCCATGAGCAGTTCTTC. As protein: CASKRDRSHEQFF.

The chain joins TRBV19 to TRBJ1-5; a possible D gene is TRBD1 (5 bases). V was trimmed by 4 bases and J by 8 bases, leaving 15 bases between them. This CDR3 region has 14 residues. Germline CDR1 LNHDA, CDR2 SQIVND (reference sequence). The CDR3 nucleotides are TGTGCCAGTAGTACCTCAGGGCCCCTCGAGCCCCAGCATTTT. It encodes CASSTSGPLEPQHF.

V and J are TRBV28 and TRBJ2-7, with TRBD1 as a possible D gene (6 bases). CDR1 and CDR2 from the germline V gene are MDHEN and SYDVKM. V gave up 4 bases and J gave up 3 bases, with 16 bases separating them. The CDR3 loop spans 15 amino acids. The CDR3 sequence is CASSSYLTGNYEQYF. CDR3 sequence (DNA): TGTGCCAGCAGTTCCTACCTTACAGGGAACTACGAGCAGTACTTC.

The chain combines TRBV9 with TRBJ2-7; D not resolved. The CDR3 is made up of 16 amino acids. Between the trimmed V and J ends, which lost 0 bases and 2 bases, there was a span of 15 bases. Germline CDR1 is SGDLS and CDR2 is YYNGEE. CDR3 region: CASSVDPLGAPYEQYF. The CDR3 nucleotides read TGTGCCAGCAGCGTAGACCCTCTAGGCGCCCCCTACGAGCAGTACTTC. Based on the CDR3 plus reference TRBV9 and TRBJ2-7, the full variable domain is DSGVTQTPKHLITATGQRVTLRCSPRSGDLSVYWYQQSLDQGLQFLIQYYNGEERAKGNILERFSAQQFPDLHSELNLSSLELGDSALYFCASSVDPLGAPYEQYFGPGTRLTVT.

The chain employs TRBV6-5 and TRBJ1-6; 8 bases are a match to TRBD1. Germline V gene sequence: CDR1 MNHEY, CDR2 SVGAGI. The CDR3 sequence is 13 residues long. V shed 11 bases, J shed 6 bases, and the junction held 6 bases outside the gene matches. CDR3 in amino acids: CAGSGQANSPLHF. The CDR3 DNA follows: TGTGCCGGATCGGGACAGGCTAATTCACCCCTCCACTTT.

This chain connects TRBV6-6 to TRBJ1-2; D perhaps matches TRBD1 (5 bases). Trimming shortened V by 2 bases and J by 4 bases, and 11 bases separated the two germline ends. The CDR3 is 14 amino acids. CDR1 is MNHNY and CDR2 is SVGAGI in the germline V gene (reference sequence). CDR3 DNA: TGTGCCAGCAGTTACAACGTGCAGGGCTATGGCTACACCTTC. Translation gives CASSYNVQGYGYTF.

The rearrangement links TRBV11-1 to TRBJ1-1, with D possibly matching TRBD1 (5 bases). Germline V gene sequence: CDR1 SGHAT, CDR2 FQDESV (reference sequence). This CDR3 has 14 amino acids. Trimming left V 7 bases short and J 1 base short, with 13 bases between. CDR3: CASTGHIKNTEAFF. DNA for the CDR3: TGTGCCAGCACAGGACACATCAAGAACACTGAAGCTTTCTTT.

This clone has only one observation. V usage is TRBV5-5 and J usage is TRBJ2-2; D may be TRBD2 (5 bases). Germline V gene lookup returns CDR1 SGHKS and CDR2 YYEKEE (reference sequence). The CDR3 has 15 amino acids. V dropped 5 bases and J dropped 7 bases, with 18 bases sitting between them. The CDR3 protein is CASSYTEGAYGELFF. The CDR3 DNA sequence: TGTGCCAGCAGTTACACCGAGGGTGCGTACGGGGAGCTGTTTTTT.

The chain couples TRBV5-6 to TRBJ1-1; no definite D call. The germline gives CDR1 SGHDT, CDR2 YYEEEE. This CDR3 spans 13 amino acids. V lost 2 bases, J lost 1 base, and 6 bases lay in between. CDR3 coding DNA: TGTGCCAGCAGCTTCGACAAGAACACTGAAGCTTTCTTT. It yields the protein CASSFDKNTEAFF.

V usage is TRBV15 and J usage is TRBJ1-2; maybe TRBD1 (5 bases). Germline CDR1 reads LNHNV; CDR2 reads YYDKDF (reference sequence). The ends were cut back, 3 bases at V and 6 bases at J, with 11 bases in the middle. The CDR3 consists of 13 residues. The CDR3 nucleotides read TGTGCCACCAGCAGGGGGCTTACGGATGGCTACACCTTC. Protein sequence: CATSRGLTDGYTF.

The J gene is TRBJ2-2, the V gene TRBV6-6; TRBD2 matches 9 bases. Germline loops: CDR1 MNHNY, CDR2 SVGAGI (reference sequence). CDR3 length: 16 residues. V was clipped by 6 bases and J by 1 base; unmatched bases: 6. CDR3 sequence reads: CASRKGLALNTGELFF. The CDR3 DNA reads TGTGCCAGCAGGAAGGGACTAGCCCTGAACACCGGGGAGCTGTTTTTT.

This chain links TRBV7-6 with TRBJ2-3, with TRBD2 identical over 10 bases. J lost 2 bases, V lost 2 bases, and 4 bases had no gene match. The CDR3 covers 16 residues. Germline values: CDR1 SGHVS, CDR2 FNYEAQ. This CDR3 reads CASSLQLAGNTDTQYF. CDR3 bases: TGTGCCAGCAGCTTACAACTAGCGGGGAACACAGATACGCAGTATTTT.